These 18 T cell receptor beta chains originate from one sample sequenced in a study of T cell clonotyping in hematopoietic cell transplantation. Profiling relied on immunoSEQ multiplex PCR, and the TCRdb table lists in-frame clones only, not all of them. The table shows about 8,400 clones, with 85% to 90% occurring only once. The sample here was peripheral blood mononuclear cells, taken at the time of graft-versus-host disease after allogeneic stem cell transplant. Every receptor here comes from a male patient aged 55 to 69 who had an allogeneic stem cell transplant from a related donor, so the T cells may come from the graft donor. Some clones in this sample may be carry-over from other donors' samples.

As regards this clone: A junction end diverges from the germline sequence, so it may reflect a read error. The rearrangement uses TRBV7-3 and TRBJ2-4, with 10 bases fitting TRBD2. Per the germline V gene, CDR1 is SGHTA and CDR2 is FQGTGA. This CDR3 spans 12 amino acids. The CDR3 coding sequence is TGTGCCAGCAGCTTGCCGGGACTAGCGCCTAACTTC. This gives the protein CASSLPGLAPNF.

The chain couples TRBV10-3 to TRBJ2-1; unclear D gene. The CDR3 contains 15 residues. The V end lost 0 bases, the J end lost 4 bases, and 10 bases lay between the germline ends. Germline V gene lookup returns CDR1 ENHRY and CDR2 SYGVKD. CDR3 DNA: TGTGCCATCAGTGAGTCGAAGCCGGGTTACAATGAGCAGTTCTTC. This gives the protein CAISESKPGYNEQFF.

This clone has just one count. The chain combines TRBV12-1 with TRBJ1-2; the table's D call, TRBD1, has no DNA check behind it. TRBV12-1 is a pseudogene. The CDR3 spans 15 residues. CDR3 sequence reads: CASSSMGQGAGGYTF. The CDR3, as DNA: TGTGCCAGCAGCTCCATGGGACAGGGGGCTGGTGGCTACACCTTC.

The chain links TRBV20-1 to TRBJ2-7, with D unclear. Looked up from germline, CDR1 is DFQATT and CDR2 is SNEGSKA (reference sequence). The CDR3 extends over 11 amino acids. V shed 0 bases and J shed 9 bases, with 9 bases lying between them. Here the CDR3 DNA reads TGCAGTGCTAGAGATTCTCTCGGGCAGTACTTC. It yields the protein CSARDSLGQYF.

This rearrangement joins TRBV9 to TRBJ2-1, with 9 bases that match TRBD2. The V gene's germline CDR1 is SGDLS and CDR2 YYNGEE. J was trimmed by 7 bases and V by 0 bases; bases with no gene match: 8. This CDR3 spans 16 amino acids. CDR3 amino acids: CASSVATGRGGNEQFF. CDR3 DNA: TGTGCCAGCAGCGTAGCTACTGGGCGGGGGGGTAATGAGCAGTTCTTC.

The V and J genes are TRBV2 and TRBJ2-5; the match to TRBD1 covers 11 bases. The V segment lost 5 bases and the J segment 5 bases; nucleotides outside the gene matches: 4. The CDR3 sequence is 14 residues long. The germline V gene encodes CDR1 SNHLY and CDR2 FYNNEI. The CDR3 here is CASSRDRGKETQYF. The DNA of the CDR3 is TGTGCCAGCAGTCGGGACAGGGGGAAGGAGACCCAGTACTTC.

The rearrangement joins TRBV9 to TRBJ1-4; tentative D call: TRBD1 (5 bases). Between the trimmed V and J ends, which lost 0 bases and 4 bases, there was a span of 7 bases. Germline V CDR1 and CDR2: SGDLS, YYNGEE. This CDR3 has 14 residues. DNA for the CDR3: TGTGCCAGCAGCGTAGGTGGGGGTAATGAAAAACTGTTTTTT. Its protein product is CASSVGGGNEKLFF.

This chain connects TRBV6-5 to TRBJ2-7; 7 bases match TRBD1. The V and J ends lost 6 bases and 0 bases, in that order; junction bases with no gene match: 8. The CDR3 spans 15 residues. CDR1 and CDR2 (germline): MNHEY, SVGAGI. The CDR3 coding sequence is TGTGCCAGCAGAACGGGACAGCGGTCCTCCTACGAGCAGTACTTC. This translates into CASRTGQRSSYEQYF.

The V and J genes are TRBV6-5 and TRBJ1-2, with D tentatively TRBD1 (6 bases). This CDR3 is built from 14 residues. With 7 bases removed from V and 6 bases from J, the gap between germline ends came to 18 bases. The germline CDR1 and CDR2 sequences are MNHEY and SVGAGI. CDR3 sequence (DNA): TGTGCCAGCACCTCCCTCTTGGGGGGCAATGGCTACACCTTC. It translates to CASTSLLGGNGYTF.

This chain connects TRBV7-9 to TRBJ2-2; D call uncertain. V was cut by 2 bases and J by 1 base, with 5 bases left in between. This CDR3 is built from 14 residues. Per the germline V gene, CDR1 is SEHNR and CDR2 is FQNEAQ (reference sequence). The CDR3 spells CASSLIQNTGELFF. The CDR3 nucleotides read TGTGCCAGCAGCTTAATACAGAACACCGGGGAGCTGTTTTTT.

The chain has TRBV6-1 and TRBJ2-7; the D gene is possibly TRBD1 (5 bases). This CDR3 is 12 amino acids long. Trimming shortened V by 6 bases and J by 5 bases, and 11 bases separated the two germline ends. Germline V gives CDR1 MNHNS, CDR2 SASEGT. CDR3 sequence: CASRETRDEQYF. The DNA of the CDR3 is TGTGCCAGCAGGGAGACCAGGGACGAGCAGTACTTC.

V and J are TRBV11-3 and TRBJ2-3; 9 bases are shared with TRBD2. Germline V CDR1 and CDR2: SGHNT, YENEEA. V lost 0 bases and J lost 6; bases outside the gene matches: 10. This CDR3 region has 17 residues. The CDR3 loop reads CASSLDFRLAGTDTQYF. In DNA form, the CDR3 reads TGTGCCAGCAGCTTAGATTTCCGGCTAGCGGGGACCGATACGCAGTATTTT.

The chain joins TRBV4-2 to TRBJ2-2; 8 nucleotides align to TRBD1. CDR1 LGHNA and CDR2 YNFKEQ come from the germline V gene. V shed 2 bases and J 7 bases; nucleotides not matched to a gene: 6. This CDR3 has 15 residues. The chain's CDR3 is CASSQRTGRNGELFF. The DNA of the CDR3 is TGTGCCAGCAGCCAACGGACAGGGAGGAACGGGGAGCTGTTTTTT.

The V and J genes are TRBV19 and TRBJ1-4, with 7 nucleotides matching TRBD1. Germline lookup yields CDR1 LNHDA and CDR2 SQIVND (reference sequence). With V trimmed by 5 bases and J by 0 bases, 6 bases remained unmatched. The CDR3 length is 16 residues. CDR3 residues: CASSLGTVATNEKLFF. CDR3 coding DNA: TGTGCCAGTAGTCTGGGGACAGTTGCAACTAATGAAAAACTGTTTTTT.

The chain combines TRBV30 with TRBJ1-1; possible D gene TRBD1, 5 bases. Deletions cut 2 bases from V and 1 base from J, with 11 bases between. The CDR3 is made up of 14 amino acids. CDR1 and CDR2 from the germline V gene are GTSNPN and SVGIG (reference sequence). CDR3 in DNA: TGTGCCTGGAGTAGCGGGGACGGGAACACTGAAGCTTTCTTT. Amino acids: CAWSSGDGNTEAFF.

The chain uses TRBV7-9 and TRBJ2-3; no firm D call. Germline V gene lookup returns CDR1 SEHNR and CDR2 FQNEAQ (reference sequence). The germline V and J ends were trimmed by 2 bases and 4 bases, with 19 bases remaining between them. This CDR3 has 17 residues. Here the CDR3 DNA reads TGTGCCAGCAGCTTAACGGATAATCCCCGTCCCGCAGATACGCAGTATTTT. Its protein is CASSLTDNPRPADTQYF.

This chain uses TRBV7-8 with TRBJ2-5; TRBD2 agrees at 11 bases. The DNA matches TRBJ2-7 better at its end, which makes the J call doubtful. Germline assignment: CDR1 SGHVS and CDR2 FQNEAQ. The CDR3 extends over 15 amino acids. The CDR3 coding sequence is TGTGCCAGCAGCTCCTCTATAGCGGGGGGGCGCGAGCAGTACTTC. It yields the protein CASSSSIAGGREQYF.

The chain joins TRBV5-5 to TRBJ2-3, with a possible D match to TRBD1 (6 bases). With 3 bases removed from V and 1 base from J, the gap between germline ends came to 9 bases. The CDR3 contains 14 residues. Germline lookup yields CDR1 SGHKS and CDR2 YYEKEE (reference sequence). The CDR3 DNA sequence: TGTGCCAGCAGCTCCAGGACAGGCACAGATACGCAGTATTTT. Residues: CASSSRTGTDTQYF.